These 21 T cell receptor beta chains were all obtained from the same sample, sequenced in a study of cytomegalovirus exposure and HLA in healthy donors. A multiplex PCR was run with 60 Vbeta primers and 13 Jbeta primers. TCRdb's table, derived via immunoSEQ multiplex PCR, lists solely in-frame clones and lacks some. This sample carries 90,000 to 100,000 clones, 60% to 80% of them seen once, and the ten largest clones take approximately 8%. Source material: PBMCs. Receptors originate from a female donor in good health and CMV-seronegative.

This clone came up a few times. This sequence joins TRBV15 and TRBJ1-3; unclear D gene. CDR1 LNHNV and CDR2 YYDKDF come from the germline V gene (reference sequence). The CDR3 length is 13 residues. V gave up 7 bases and J gave up 0 bases, with 7 bases separating them. CDR3 amino acids: CATTQSSGNTIYF. The CDR3 DNA follows: TGTGCCACCACACAGAGCTCTGGAAACACCATATATTTT.

The chain recombines TRBV18 with TRBJ2-1, with 7 bases that match TRBD1. The J segment lost 2 bases and the V segment lost 0 bases, leaving 4 bases of the junction unmatched. The CDR3 has 16 residues. Germline V gene lookup returns CDR1 KGHSH and CDR2 LQKENI. CDR3: CASSPPQGNTYNEQFF. The CDR3 bases are TGTGCCAGCTCACCACCACAGGGGAATACCTACAATGAGCAGTTCTTC.

This clone turned up a few times. This chain joins TRBV30 and TRBJ2-7; TRBD2 might be the D (6 bases). The CDR3 sequence is 17 residues long. The V gene's germline CDR1 is GTSNPN and CDR2 SVGIG (reference sequence). The V gene lost 0 bases and the J gene lost 0 bases, with 18 bases spanning the gap. The CDR3 protein is CAWSVIRGRRGSYEQYF. The CDR3 DNA reads as TGTGCCTGGAGTGTAATACGGGGGAGGCGGGGCTCCTACGAGCAGTACTTC.

This chain joins TRBV27 and TRBJ2-4; D is undetermined. From germline, CDR1 is MNHEY and CDR2 SMNVEV (reference sequence). The ends were cut back, 2 bases at V and 9 bases at J, with 11 bases in the middle. This CDR3 has 13 amino acids. This CDR3 reads CASSLNPPGIQYF. The CDR3 bases are TGTGCCAGCAGTTTAAACCCACCGGGCATTCAGTACTTC.

The chain couples TRBV21-1 to TRBJ1-5; no DNA check was done on the table's D call, TRBD1. TRBV21-1 is a pseudogene. This CDR3 region has 16 residues. The CDR3 sequence: CASSKSRDREGQPQHF. CDR3 sequence (DNA): TGTGCCAGCAGCAAAAGCCGCGACAGGGAAGGCCAGCCCCAGCATTTT.

The chain joins TRBV9 to TRBJ2-1, with D perhaps TRBD2 (6 bases). The CDR3 loop spans 14 amino acids. Germline V gives CDR1 SGDLS, CDR2 YYNGEE. Trimming removed 3 bases at V and 9 bases at J, with 16 bases between. The CDR3 loop reads CASSESGGTGEQFF. The CDR3 region has the DNA TGTGCCAGCAGCGAGAGTGGAGGGACGGGTGAGCAGTTCTTC.

The rearrangement links TRBV9 to TRBJ2-1; D perhaps matches TRBD2 (7 bases). The V end lost 0 bases, the J end lost 6 bases, and 10 bases lay between the germline ends. There are 14 residues in the CDR3. Germline CDR1 reads SGDLS; CDR2 reads YYNGEE. The CDR3 reads CASSVGGGPNEQFF. The CDR3, as DNA: TGTGCCAGCAGCGTAGGCGGGGGCCCCAATGAGCAGTTCTTC.

This clone was detected once. This rearrangement joins TRBV11-3 to TRBJ2-1, with D perhaps TRBD2 (6 bases). CDR3 length: 13 residues. Germline V gene sequence: CDR1 SGHNT, CDR2 YENEEA. Deletions cut 3 bases from V and 7 bases from J, with 10 bases between. The CDR3 sequence: CASSFLGGNEQFF. As DNA, the CDR3 is TGTGCCAGCAGCTTCTTGGGAGGAAATGAGCAGTTCTTC.

V is TRBV10-3 and J is TRBJ1-1; D is undetermined. CDR1 is ENHRY and CDR2 is SYGVKD in the germline V gene. Trimming cost V 6 bases and J 3 bases, with 17 bases left between them. The CDR3 spans 15 residues. The CDR3 nucleotides read TGTGCCATCAGGGCTAACCGTGAGGAGGACACTGAAGCTTTCTTT. Amino acid sequence: CAIRANREEDTEAFF.

This clone has more than one count but fewer than ten. CDR3 sequence: CASSDRDLAYEQYF. Here the CDR3 DNA reads TGTGCCAGTAGTGACCGGGACTTGGCCTACGAGCAGTACTTC. The rearrangement joins TRBV19 to TRBJ2-5; a possible D gene is TRBD2 (6 bases). TRBJ2-7 explains the end of the DNA better; the J call may be wrong. The CDR3 consists of 14 residues. Germline loops: CDR1 LNHDA, CDR2 SQIVND (reference sequence).

The chain recombines TRBV5-6 with TRBJ1-2, with a possible D match to TRBD1 (5 bases). Germline values: CDR1 SGHDT, CDR2 YYEEEE. The V end lost 4 bases, the J end lost 5 bases, and 9 bases lay between the germline ends. The CDR3 has 12 amino acids. The CDR3 is CASSTGQYGYTF. The CDR3 DNA reads as TGTGCCAGCAGCACCGGACAATATGGCTACACCTTC. The complete variable domain, with remaining parts taken from reference TRBV5-6 and TRBJ1-2, reads DAGVTQSPTHLIKTRGQQVTLRCSPKSGHDTVSWYQQALGQGPQFIFQYYEEEERQRGNFPDRFSGHQFPNYSSELNVNALLLGDSALYLCASSTGQYGYTFGSGTRLTVV.

The CDR3 loop reads CASSQSAGDTQYF. Here the CDR3 DNA reads TGTGCCAGCAGTCAATCAGCGGGAGATACGCAGTATTTT. This sequence joins TRBV7-9 and TRBJ2-3; maybe TRBD2 (6 bases). V shed 6 bases and J shed 5 bases, with 12 bases lying between them. CDR3 size: 13 residues. Per germline, CDR1 SEHNR and CDR2 FQNEAQ (reference sequence).

This chain connects TRBV9 to TRBJ1-1, with no clear D. Germline values: CDR1 SGDLS, CDR2 YYNGEE. V lost 4 bases to trimming and J lost 3 bases, with 16 bases between them. The CDR3 runs to 15 residues. CDR3 loop: CASSLNLRGDTEAFF. In DNA, the CDR3 is TGTGCCAGCAGCCTCAATTTGAGAGGAGACACTGAAGCTTTCTTT.

The chain joins TRBV6-5 to TRBJ1-2, with D unclear. The germline V gene encodes CDR1 MNHEY and CDR2 SVGAGI. V was trimmed by 2 bases and J by 4 bases, leaving 14 bases between them. CDR3 length: 15 amino acids. CDR3 nucleotide sequence: TGTGCCAGCAGTTACATCCTAGGCAGATTCTATGGCTACACCTTC. Protein sequence: CASSYILGRFYGYTF.

The chain recombines TRBV27 with TRBJ1-2; the match to TRBD1 covers 7 bases. Trimming cost V 5 bases and J 4 bases; bases outside gene matches: 13. This CDR3 is built from 16 residues. Germline V gives CDR1 MNHEY, CDR2 SMNVEV (reference sequence). The CDR3 DNA is TGTGCCAGCAGTCTTAGACAGGGAAGCTCCTTCTATGGCTACACCTTC. This gives the protein CASSLRQGSSFYGYTF.

In DNA form, the CDR3 reads TGTGCCAGCAGCCCCCCCTTATGGCGGCAAGAGACCCAGTACTTC. This sequence encodes CASSPPLWRQETQYF. V and J are TRBV7-9 and TRBJ2-5; unclear D gene. The V end was cut by 5 bases, the J end by 2 bases, with 15 bases between. Germline loops: CDR1 SEHNR, CDR2 FQNEAQ (reference sequence). This CDR3 spans 15 amino acids.

The chain combines TRBV4-3 with TRBJ2-6; 8 nucleotides align to TRBD1. The V and J ends lost 3 bases and 4 bases, in that order; junction bases with no gene match: 23. The CDR3 runs 22 residues. Looked up from germline, CDR1 is LGHNA and CDR2 is YSLEER. The CDR3 DNA follows: TGCGCCAGCAGCCAGGTTTCCCCGGACAGGGCGGGCAGGGCAGACGGGGCCAACGTCCTGACTTTC. This sequence encodes CASSQVSPDRAGRADGANVLTF.

The rearrangement links TRBV5-6 to TRBJ2-3, with D tentatively TRBD1 (5 bases). CDR1 is SGHDT and CDR2 is YYEEEE in the germline V gene. V lost 4 bases and J 4 bases, leaving 10 bases between the germline ends. The CDR3 sequence is 13 residues long. In nucleotides, the CDR3 is TGTGCCAGCAGCCTCCCAGGGTCAGATACGCAGTATTTT. It codes for CASSLPGSDTQYF.

The chain combines TRBV25-1 with TRBJ1-4; 7 bases align to TRBD1. This CDR3 comprises 14 residues. V lost 6 bases, J lost 5 bases, and 6 bases stayed unmatched. Per germline, CDR1 MGHDK and CDR2 SYGVNS. CDR3 amino acids: CASRAQGGNEKLFF. CDR3 sequence (DNA): TGTGCCAGCAGGGCGCAGGGGGGAAATGAAAAACTGTTTTTT.

CDR3 amino acids: CASSQVYRGRYEQYF. The CDR3 DNA reads TGCGCCAGCAGCCAAGTCTACAGGGGAAGATACGAGCAGTACTTC. The rearrangement links TRBV4-3 to TRBJ2-7; 7 positions agree with TRBD1. V was clipped by 1 base and J by 4 bases; unmatched bases: 7. This CDR3 spans 15 amino acids. Germline loops: CDR1 LGHNA, CDR2 YSLEER.

The V and J genes are TRBV6-6 and TRBJ1-5; no reliable D call. The CDR3 sequence is 15 residues long. V gave up 6 bases and J gave up 2 bases, with 14 bases separating them. Germline loops: CDR1 MNHNY, CDR2 SVGAGI (reference sequence). In DNA form, the CDR3 reads TGTGCCAGCAGCTCTAACGGGATCGGCAATCAGCCCCAGCATTTT. It encodes CASSSNGIGNQPQHF.